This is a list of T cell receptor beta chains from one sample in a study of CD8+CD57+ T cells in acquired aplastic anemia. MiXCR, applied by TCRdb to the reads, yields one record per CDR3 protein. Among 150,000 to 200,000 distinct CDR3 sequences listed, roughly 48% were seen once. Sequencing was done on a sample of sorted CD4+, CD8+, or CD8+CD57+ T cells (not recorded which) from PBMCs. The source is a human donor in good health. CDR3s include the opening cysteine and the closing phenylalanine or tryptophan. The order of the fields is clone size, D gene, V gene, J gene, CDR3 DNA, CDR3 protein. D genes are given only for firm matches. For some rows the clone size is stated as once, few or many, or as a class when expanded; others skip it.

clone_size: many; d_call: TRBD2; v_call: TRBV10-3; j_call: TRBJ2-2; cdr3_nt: TGTGCCATCAAACCGGGACTAGCGGGAGTTCGTACCGGGGAGCTGTTTTTT; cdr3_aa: CAIKPGLAGVRTGELFF
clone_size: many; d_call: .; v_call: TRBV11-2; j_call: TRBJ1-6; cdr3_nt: TGTGCCAGCAGCTTCGTCAGCGGGTTATTAGTGGGGTCACCCCTCCACTTT; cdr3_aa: CASSFVSGLLVGSPLHF
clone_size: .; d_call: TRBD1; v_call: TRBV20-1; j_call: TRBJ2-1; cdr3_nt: TGCAGTGCTAGATCCCTTGGACAGGAGACAAATGAGCAGTTCTTC; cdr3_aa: CSARSLGQETNEQFF
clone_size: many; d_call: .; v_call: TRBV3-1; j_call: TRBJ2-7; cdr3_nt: TGTGCCAGCAGCCAGCACAGGGAGGGAGTCGAGCAGTACTTC; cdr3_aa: CASSQHREGVEQYF
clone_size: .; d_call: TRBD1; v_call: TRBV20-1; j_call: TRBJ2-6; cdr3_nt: TGCAGTGCTATACAGGGGTCCTCTGGGGCCAACGTCCTGACTTTC; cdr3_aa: CSAIQGSSGANVLTF
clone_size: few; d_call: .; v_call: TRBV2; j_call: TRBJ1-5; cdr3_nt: TGTGCCAGCAGTTTCAGCTACAATCAGCCCCAGCATTTT; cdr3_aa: CASSFSYNQPQHF
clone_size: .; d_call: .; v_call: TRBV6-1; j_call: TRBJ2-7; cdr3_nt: TGTGCCAGCAGCGTAGGCGTAAGTCCCGAGCAGTACTTC; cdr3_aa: CASSVGVSPEQYF
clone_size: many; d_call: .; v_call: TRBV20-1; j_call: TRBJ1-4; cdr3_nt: TGCAGTGCTAGAGATGCGGGGGGAGCCGAAAAACTGTTTTTT; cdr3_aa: CSARDAGGAEKLFF
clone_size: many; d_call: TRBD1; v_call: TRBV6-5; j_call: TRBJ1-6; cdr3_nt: TGTGCCAGCAGTTCCCCCGACAGGGCGGCAAATTCACCCCTCCACTTT; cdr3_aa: CASSSPDRAANSPLHF
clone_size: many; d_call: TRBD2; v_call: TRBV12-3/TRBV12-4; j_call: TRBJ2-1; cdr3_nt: TGTGCCAGCAGTTTAGAAAAGGGGACTAGTTTTGGTGAGCAGTTCTTC; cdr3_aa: CASSLEKGTSFGEQFF
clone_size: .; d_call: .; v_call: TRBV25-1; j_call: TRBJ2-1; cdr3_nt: TGTGCCAGCAGTGCTAGAGATAGTCTAGCGTTCATTACCTACAATGAGCAGTTCTTC; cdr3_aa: CASSARDSLAFITYNEQFF
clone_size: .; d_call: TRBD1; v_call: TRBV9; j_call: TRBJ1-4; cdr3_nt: TGTGCCAGCCGGGACAGGAATGAAAAACTGTTTTTT; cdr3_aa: CASRDRNEKLFF
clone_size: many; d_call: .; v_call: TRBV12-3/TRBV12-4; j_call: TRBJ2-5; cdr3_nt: TGTGCCAGCAGTTTGCCCCCTAGAGTGGAGACCCAGTACTTC; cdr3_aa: CASSLPPRVETQYF
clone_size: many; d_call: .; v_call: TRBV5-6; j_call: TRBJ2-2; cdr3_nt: TGTGCCAGCAGCTTGCCCCCAAAGCAGGGTCTGTTTTTT; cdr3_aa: CASSLPPKQGLFF
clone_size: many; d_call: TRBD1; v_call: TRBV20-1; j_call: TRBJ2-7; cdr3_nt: TGCAGTGCTAGGGACGGCGGACAGGGGGCCGAGCAGTACTTC; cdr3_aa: CSARDGGQGAEQYF
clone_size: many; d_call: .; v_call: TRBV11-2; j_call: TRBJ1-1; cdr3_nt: TGTGCCAGCAGCTTAATTCGGGGAGTCACTGAAGCTTTCTTT; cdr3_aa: CASSLIRGVTEAFF
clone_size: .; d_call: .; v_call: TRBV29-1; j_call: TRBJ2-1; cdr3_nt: TGCAGCGTGGACAAAATCTACAATGAGCAGTTCTTC; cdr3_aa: CSVDKIYNEQFF
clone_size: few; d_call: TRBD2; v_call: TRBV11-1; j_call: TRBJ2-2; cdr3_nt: TGTGCCAGCAGCCAAGCCGGGGGGACCGGGGAGCTGTTTTTT; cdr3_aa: CASSQAGGTGELFF
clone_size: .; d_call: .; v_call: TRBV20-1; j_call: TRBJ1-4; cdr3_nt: TGCAGTGCTAGAGACAGGGAGGGCGAAAAACTGTTTTTT; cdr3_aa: CSARDREGEKLFF
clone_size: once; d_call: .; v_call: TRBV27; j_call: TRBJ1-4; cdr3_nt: TGTGCCAGCAGTGGGCCAGGGGCTAATGAAAAACTGTTTTTT; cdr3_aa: CASSGPGANEKLFF
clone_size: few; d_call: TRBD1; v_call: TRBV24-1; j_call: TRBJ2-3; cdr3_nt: TGTGCCACAGGGGGACAGGGGAGTCTGGGTGCGCAGTATTTT; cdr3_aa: CATGGQGSLGAQYF
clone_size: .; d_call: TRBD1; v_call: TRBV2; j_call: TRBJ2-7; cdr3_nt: TGTGCCAGCAAGGGACAGGGTTTAGGGGAGCAGTACTTC; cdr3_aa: CASKGQGLGEQYF
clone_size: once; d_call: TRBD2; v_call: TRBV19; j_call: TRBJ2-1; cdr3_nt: TGTGCCAGTAGTGCCCGGGGGGGCCACTACAATGAGCAGTTCTTC; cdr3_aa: CASSARGGHYNEQFF
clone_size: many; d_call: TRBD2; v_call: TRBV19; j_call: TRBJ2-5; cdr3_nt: TGTGCCAGTATCGACCGCGGGGGGCCCCAAGAGACCCAGTACTTC; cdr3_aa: CASIDRGGPQETQYF
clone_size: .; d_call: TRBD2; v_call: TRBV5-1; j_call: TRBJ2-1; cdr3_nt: TGCGCCAGCAGGACTAGCGGGGGGGCCGGAGGGAATGAGCAGTTCTTC; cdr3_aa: CASRTSGGAGGNEQFF
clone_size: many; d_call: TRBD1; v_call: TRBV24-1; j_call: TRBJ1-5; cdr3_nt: TGTGCCACCAGTGATTTCTTCGGGACAGTTAAGTTCAGGAAGCCCCAGCATTTT; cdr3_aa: CATSDFFGTVKFRKPQHF
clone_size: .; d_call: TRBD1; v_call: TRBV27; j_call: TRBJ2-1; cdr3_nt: TGTGCCAGCAGATTCGGGACAGGGAAAGAGCAGTTCTTC; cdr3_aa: CASRFGTGKEQFF
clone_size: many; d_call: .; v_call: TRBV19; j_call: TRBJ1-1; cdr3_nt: TGTGCCAGTAGTATAGATCCCTCGGGGCGGGAAGCTTTCTTT; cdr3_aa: CASSIDPSGREAFF
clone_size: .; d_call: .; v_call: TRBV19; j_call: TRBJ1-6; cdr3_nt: TGTGCCAGCGGAATCAGGGGCTTTAATTCACCCCTCCACTTT; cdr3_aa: CASGIRGFNSPLHF
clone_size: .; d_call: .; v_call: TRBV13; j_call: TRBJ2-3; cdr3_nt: TGTGCCAGCAGCCCCGAGAGCCTGGATACGCAGTATTTT; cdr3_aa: CASSPESLDTQYF
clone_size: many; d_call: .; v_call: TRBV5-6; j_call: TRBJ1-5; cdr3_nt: TGTGCCAGCAGCTTGACAGGGAGTAGCAATCAGCCCCAGCATTTT; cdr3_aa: CASSLTGSSNQPQHF
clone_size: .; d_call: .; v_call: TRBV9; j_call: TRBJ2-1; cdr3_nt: TGTGCCAGCAGCGTAGGGGATGAGCAGTTCTTC; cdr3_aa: CASSVGDEQFF